Presented here are 27 T cell receptor beta chains from one specimen sequenced in a study of cytomegalovirus exposure and HLA in healthy donors. The PCR employed 60 Vbeta primers together with 13 Jbeta primers. The assay was immunoSEQ multiplex PCR, and TCRdb's table has in-frame clones only and misses some. The sample holds roughly 110,000 clones, 70% to 80% seen once. Sequencing was carried out using PBMCs. The receptors derive from a female donor in good health and CMV-seronegative.

This sequence joins TRBV9 and TRBJ2-3; no firm D call. The germline gives CDR1 SGDLS, CDR2 YYNGEE. V was clipped by 0 bases and J by 7 bases, with 12 bases between them. This CDR3 contains 14 residues. CDR3 coding DNA: TGTGCCAGCAGCGTAGATCAGGTTACAAATACGCAGTATTTT. Protein: CASSVDQVTNTQYF.

The chain couples TRBV7-9 to TRBJ2-7; D may be TRBD1 (5 bases). V lost 3 bases and J lost 3, with 9 bases in between. In germline, CDR1 is SEHNR, CDR2 FQNEAQ (reference sequence). The CDR3 is 13 residues long. CDR3 protein: CASSFAGIYEQYF. The CDR3 nucleotides are TGTGCCAGCAGCTTTGCAGGGATCTACGAGCAGTACTTC.

CDR3 amino acids: CASSFSGFNEQFF. The CDR3 DNA reads TGTGCCAGCAGCTTTAGCGGTTTCAATGAGCAGTTCTTC. V is TRBV13 and J is TRBJ2-1, with D possibly TRBD2 on 6 matching bases. The germline CDR1 and CDR2 sequences are PRHDT and FYEKMQ (reference sequence). The germline V and J ends were trimmed by 3 bases and 6 bases, with 9 bases remaining between them. The CDR3 runs 13 residues.

This chain uses TRBV2 with TRBJ2-7, with a weak D call TRBD1 (5 bases). The CDR3 is 15 amino acids. V was shortened by 8 bases and J by 5 bases, with 22 bases between the two germline ends. Germline values: CDR1 SNHLY, CDR2 FYNNEI. Here the CDR3 reads CASYSTALTPDEQYF. The CDR3 DNA sequence: TGTGCCAGCTACTCGACAGCCCTAACACCCGACGAGCAGTACTTC.

The chain links TRBV6-6 to TRBJ2-1; 7 nucleotides align to TRBD1. The J segment lost 10 bases and the V segment lost 2 bases, leaving 14 bases of the junction unmatched. Germline V lookup: CDR1 MNHNY, CDR2 SVGAGI (reference sequence). The CDR3 loop spans 16 amino acids. CDR3 residues: CASSYPSQTGKEEQFF. CDR3 nucleotides: TGTGCCAGCAGTTACCCTTCCCAGACAGGGAAGGAGGAGCAGTTCTTC.

This rearrangement joins TRBV30 to TRBJ2-7; D is uncertain. V was shortened by 5 bases and J by 3 bases, with 8 bases between the two germline ends. Germline-derived CDR1 and CDR2 are GTSNPN and SVGIG (reference sequence). The CDR3 totals 11 residues. The CDR3 DNA follows: TGTGCCTGGGGTAGCAGCTACGAGCAGTACTTC. Protein: CAWGSSYEQYF.

Regarding this clone: One end of the junction is discordant with germline, which a read error may explain. CDR3 sequence reads: CSSSLAPGGDYGYTF. CDR3 sequence (DNA): TGTTCCAGCAGCTTAGCACCAGGGGGAGACTATGGCTACACCTTC. V gene TRBV7-9 combines with J gene TRBJ1-2; TRBD1 matches 7 bases. Per the germline V gene, CDR1 is SEHNR and CDR2 is FQNEAQ (reference sequence). The CDR3 runs 15 residues.

A word on this clone: At one of its ends the junction is not consistent with the germline gene, which may arise from a read error. The rearrangement links TRBV7-9 to TRBJ1-1; D possibly corresponds to TRBD1 (5 bases). The germline gives CDR1 SEHNR, CDR2 FQNEAQ (reference sequence). There are 11 residues in the CDR3. In DNA form, the CDR3 reads TGTTCCAGCAGCCCCCACAGGGAAGCTTTCTTT. It codes for CSSSPHREAFF. The variable domain in full, completed from reference TRBV7-9 and TRBJ1-1, reads DTGVSQNPRHKITKRGQNVTFRCDPISEHNRLYWYRQTLGQGPEFLTYFQNEAQLEKSRLLSDRFSAERPKGSFSTLEIQRTEQGDSAMYLCSSSPHREAFFGQGTRLTVV.

This clone was observed a handful of times. This chain uses TRBV4-1 with TRBJ2-7, with D perhaps TRBD1 (6 bases). V lost 2 bases and J lost 6, with 20 bases in between. This CDR3 is 16 amino acids long. Germline V CDR1 and CDR2: MGHRA, YSYEKL. DNA of the CDR3: TGCGCCAGCAGCCAAAGAGAGGGGGAAGGGGGTTTCGAGCAGTACTTC. This translates into CASSQREGEGGFEQYF.

This chain joins TRBV11-3 and TRBJ2-2; D is uncertain. V was trimmed by 0 bases and J by 6 bases, leaving 8 bases between them. CDR1 SGHNT and CDR2 YENEEA come from the germline V gene. The CDR3 totals 14 residues. This chain's CDR3 is CASSLDWPPGELFF. CDR3 DNA: TGTGCCAGCAGCTTAGATTGGCCCCCCGGGGAGCTGTTTTTT.

This clone has a handful of counts. The chain employs TRBV10-3 and TRBJ2-5, with TRBD1 matching over 8 bases. The J call is in doubt because the DNA end fits TRBJ2-7 better. Germline V CDR1 and CDR2: ENHRY, SYGVKD. The CDR3 covers 13 residues. DNA for the CDR3: TGTGCCATCAGGGACAGGGCGGTGGACGAGCAGTACTTC. Its translation: CAIRDRAVDEQYF.

This clone was picked up a small number of times. The CDR3 DNA follows: TGCGCCAGCAGTGAGGTAGTCTCCGGAAACACCATATATTTT. This encodes CASSEVVSGNTIYF. The chain carries TRBV10-2 and TRBJ1-3; D unclear. CDR3 length: 14 amino acids. Germline lookup yields CDR1 WSHSY and CDR2 SAAADI. Trimming shortened V by 2 bases and J by 4 bases, and 9 bases separated the two germline ends.

The V call is TRBV9, the J call TRBJ1-2; TRBD1 matches at 10 bases. V dropped 3 bases and J dropped 8; count of bases not matched to a gene: 7. The germline gives CDR1 SGDLS, CDR2 YYNGEE. The CDR3 extends over 14 amino acids. For the CDR3, the DNA is TGTGCCAGCAGCGCATTGACAGGGGGCGAGGGCTACACCTTC. Its protein product is CASSALTGGEGYTF.

This sequence joins TRBV29-1 and TRBJ1-2; D might be TRBD1 (5 bases). Trimming took 2 bases from V and 7 from J, leaving 14 bases between them. The CDR3 is 13 residues long. Germline V gene sequence: CDR1 SQVTM, CDR2 ANQGSEA. The CDR3 loop is CSVELQDGFGYTF. DNA for the CDR3: TGCAGCGTTGAATTACAGGACGGCTTTGGCTACACCTTC. The full variable domain, completed using reference TRBV29-1 and TRBJ1-2, is SAVISQKPSRDICQRGTSLTIQCQVDSQVTMMFWYRQQPGQSLTLIATANQGSEATYESGFVIDKFPISRPNLTFSTLTVSNMSPEDSSIYLCSVELQDGFGYTFGSGTRLTVV.

The V and J genes are TRBV10-3 and TRBJ1-2; no definite D call. The CDR3 contains 12 residues. V shed 6 bases and J shed 2 bases, with 7 bases lying between them. In germline, CDR1 is ENHRY, CDR2 SYGVKD. The CDR3 region has the DNA TGTGCCATCAGCCTAGACAACTATGGCTACACCTTC. Residues: CAISLDNYGYTF.

The gene calls are TRBV7-8 and TRBJ2-5; 7 bases are a match to TRBD1. Germline values: CDR1 SGHVS, CDR2 FQNEAQ. J gave up 4 bases and V 5 bases, and 7 bases lay outside the gene matches. This CDR3 is built from 14 residues. The CDR3 region is CASSLNRGPETQYF. In DNA, the CDR3 is TGTGCCAGCAGCCTGAACAGGGGTCCAGAGACCCAGTACTTC.

This clone turned up a few times. The rearrangement links TRBV7-6 to TRBJ1-1; D is uncertain. V was pared by 0 bases and J by 0 bases, with 5 bases between. The CDR3 extends over 14 amino acids. Germline lookup yields CDR1 SGHVS and CDR2 FNYEAQ. The CDR3 coding sequence is TGTGCCAGCAGCTTAGCGAGCATGAACACTGAAGCTTTCTTT. Translation: CASSLASMNTEAFF. Using reference TRBV7-6 and TRBJ1-1 for the parts outside the CDR3, the full variable domain is GAGVSQSPRYKVTKRGQDVALRCDPISGHVSLYWYRQALGQGPEFLTYFNYEAQQDKSGLPNDRFSAERPEGSISTLTIQRTEQRDSAMYRCASSLASMNTEAFFGQGTRLTVV.

The sample holds one count of this clone. The rearrangement links TRBV19 to TRBJ1-1; 8 bases agree with TRBD1. CDR3 length: 14 residues. Germline CDR1 and CDR2: LNHDA and SQIVND (reference sequence). After removal of 7 bases from V and 1 base from J, the junction contained 5 bases not matched to a gene. The CDR3 protein is CASIDRGWNTEAFF. The CDR3 DNA reads as TGTGCCAGTATCGACAGGGGTTGGAACACTGAAGCTTTCTTT.

The table lists this clone with a few counts. The CDR3, as DNA: TGTGCCAGCAGTGTGACAGGGGATGCTGAGACCCAGTACTTC. The encoded protein is CASSVTGDAETQYF. The chain links TRBV6-1 to TRBJ2-5, with 8 bases aligning to TRBD1. J was trimmed by 5 bases and V by 4 bases; bases with no gene match: 6. The germline CDR1 and CDR2 sequences are MNHNS and SASEGT. The CDR3 sequence is 14 residues long.

The chain couples TRBV15 to TRBJ2-7, with a possible D match to TRBD2 (6 bases). V was shortened by 0 bases and J by 1 base, with 10 bases between the two germline ends. The CDR3 extends over 15 amino acids. Germline CDR1 reads LNHNV; CDR2 reads YYDKDF (reference sequence). In DNA, the CDR3 is TGTGCCACCAGCAGAGATCCGGGGACTTCCTACGAGCAGTACTTC. Translating it yields CATSRDPGTSYEQYF.

The V gene is TRBV6-1, the J gene TRBJ2-7; 9 nucleotides align to TRBD2. Germline values: CDR1 MNHNS, CDR2 SASEGT. Germline trimming cut 0 bases from V and 7 bases from J; bases unmatched to any gene: 13. This CDR3 is built from 17 residues. This CDR3 reads CASSEAIVAGGPIEQYF. CDR3 DNA sequence: TGTGCCAGCAGTGAAGCCATTGTTGCGGGGGGGCCTATAGAGCAGTACTTC.

The chain employs TRBV4-1 and TRBJ1-1, with a tentative D call TRBD1 (6 bases). Germline V gene data show CDR1 as MGHRA and CDR2 as YSYEKL. The CDR3 runs 15 residues. V was shortened by 0 bases and J by 5 bases, with 13 bases between the two germline ends. As DNA, the CDR3 is TGCGCCAGCAGCCAAGATGTCGAGGGGGGGACTGAAGCTTTCTTT. Translated: CASSQDVEGGTEAFF.

This chain uses TRBV7-9 with TRBJ1-1, with 7 bases that match TRBD1. Trimming took 1 base from V and 6 from J; bases not matched to a gene: 8. The CDR3 consists of 15 residues. Germline CDR1 and CDR2: SEHNR and FQNEAQ (reference sequence). CDR3 protein: CASSLDTGATPEAFF. The CDR3 DNA is TGTGCCAGCAGCTTAGATACAGGGGCCACCCCTGAAGCTTTCTTT.

The chain joins TRBV6-5 to TRBJ2-1, with 11 bases fitting TRBD1. CDR1 is MNHEY and CDR2 is SVGAGI in the germline V gene. The V segment lost 6 bases and the J segment 10 bases; nucleotides outside the gene matches: 8. The CDR3 spans 14 residues. The CDR3 sequence: CASRRGTGGFEQFF. CDR3 nucleotide sequence: TGTGCCAGCAGGAGAGGGACAGGGGGATTCGAGCAGTTCTTC.

The CDR3 loop reads CASRATGVAGELFF. DNA of the CDR3: TGTGCCAGCAGAGCGACAGGTGTAGCCGGGGAGCTGTTTTTT. The chain joins TRBV14 to TRBJ2-2; tentatively, D is TRBD1 (6 bases). V lost 6 bases and J 6 bases, leaving 14 bases between the germline ends. There are 14 residues in the CDR3. Germline V gives CDR1 SGHDN, CDR2 FVKESK.

The chain is built from TRBV30 and TRBJ1-1; D is ambiguous. Germline CDR1 is GTSNPN and CDR2 is SVGIG (reference sequence). This CDR3 has 12 residues. The CDR3 bases are TGTATGTGTCGTAGGTCGAGGTCTGAAGCTTTCTTT. It is translated as CMCRRSRSEAFF.

As to this clone: Other DNA sequences in this sample translate to the same CDR3. The V and J genes are TRBV6-5 and TRBJ1-6; possibly TRBD1 for D (5 bases). Trimming shortened V by 6 bases and J by 7 bases, and 16 bases separated the two germline ends. CDR1 and CDR2 (germline): MNHEY, SVGAGI. The CDR3 length is 15 residues. The CDR3 bases are TGTGCCAGCAGACCTGACAGCCTAGTCAATTCACCCCTCCACTTT. As protein: CASRPDSLVNSPLHF.